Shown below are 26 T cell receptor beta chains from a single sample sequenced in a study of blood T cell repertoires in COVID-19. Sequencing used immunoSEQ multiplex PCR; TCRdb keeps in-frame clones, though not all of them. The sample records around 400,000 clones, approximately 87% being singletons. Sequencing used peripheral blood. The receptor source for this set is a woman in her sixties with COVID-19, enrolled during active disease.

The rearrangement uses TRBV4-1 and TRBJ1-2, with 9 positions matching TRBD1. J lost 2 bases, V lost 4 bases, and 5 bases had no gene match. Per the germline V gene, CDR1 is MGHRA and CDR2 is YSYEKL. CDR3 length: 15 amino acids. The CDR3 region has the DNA TGCGCCAGCAGCCCTGGGGACAGGGTCAACTATGGCTACACCTTC. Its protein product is CASSPGDRVNYGYTF.

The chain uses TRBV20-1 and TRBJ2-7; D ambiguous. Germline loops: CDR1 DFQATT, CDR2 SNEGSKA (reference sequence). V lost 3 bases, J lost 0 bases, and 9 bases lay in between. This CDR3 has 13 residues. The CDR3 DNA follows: TGCAGTGCTAGTCTCCCTAGCTCCTACGAGCAGTACTTC. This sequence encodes CSASLPSSYEQYF.

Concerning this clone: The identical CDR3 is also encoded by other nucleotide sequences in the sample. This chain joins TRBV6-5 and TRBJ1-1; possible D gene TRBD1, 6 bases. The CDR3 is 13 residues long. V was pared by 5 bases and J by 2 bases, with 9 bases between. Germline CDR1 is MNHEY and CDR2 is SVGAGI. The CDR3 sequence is CASSTQGNTEAFF. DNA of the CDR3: TGTGCCAGCAGTACACAGGGTAACACTGAAGCTTTCTTT.

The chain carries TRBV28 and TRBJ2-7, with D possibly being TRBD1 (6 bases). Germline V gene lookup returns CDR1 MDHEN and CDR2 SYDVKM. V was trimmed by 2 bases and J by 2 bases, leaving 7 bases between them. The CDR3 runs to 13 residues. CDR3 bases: TGTGCCAGCAGTTTACAGGGGACCTACGAGCAGTACTTC. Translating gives CASSLQGTYEQYF. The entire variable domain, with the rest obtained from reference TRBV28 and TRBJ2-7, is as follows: DVKVTQSSRYLVKRTGEKVFLECVQDMDHENMFWYRQDPGLGLRLIYFSYDVKMKEKGDIPEGYSVSREKKERFSLILESASTNQTSMYLCASSLQGTYEQYFGPGTRLTVT.

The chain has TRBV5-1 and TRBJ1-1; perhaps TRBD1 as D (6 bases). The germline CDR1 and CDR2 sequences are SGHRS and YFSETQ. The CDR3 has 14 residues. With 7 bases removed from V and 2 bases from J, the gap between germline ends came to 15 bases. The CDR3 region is CASGHRELNTEAFF. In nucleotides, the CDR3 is TGCGCCAGCGGCCACAGGGAACTCAACACTGAAGCTTTCTTT.

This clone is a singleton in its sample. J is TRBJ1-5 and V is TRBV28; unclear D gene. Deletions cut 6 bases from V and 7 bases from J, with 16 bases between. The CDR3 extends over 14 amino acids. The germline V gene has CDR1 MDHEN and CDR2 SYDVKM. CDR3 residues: CASSPPGSRQPQHF. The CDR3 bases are TGTGCCAGCAGCCCCCCGGGAAGCCGGCAGCCCCAGCATTTT.

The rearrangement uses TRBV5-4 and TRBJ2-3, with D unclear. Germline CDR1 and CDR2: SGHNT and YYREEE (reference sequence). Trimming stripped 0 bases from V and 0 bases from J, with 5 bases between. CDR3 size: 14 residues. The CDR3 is CASSLETSTDTQYF. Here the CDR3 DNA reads TGTGCCAGCAGCTTGGAAACTAGCACAGATACGCAGTATTTT.

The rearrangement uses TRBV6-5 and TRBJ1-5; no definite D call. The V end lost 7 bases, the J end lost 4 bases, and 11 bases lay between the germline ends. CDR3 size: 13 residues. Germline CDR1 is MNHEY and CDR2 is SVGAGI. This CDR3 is CASTPSSNQPQHF. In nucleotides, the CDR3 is TGTGCCAGCACCCCTTCCTCTAATCAGCCCCAGCATTTT.

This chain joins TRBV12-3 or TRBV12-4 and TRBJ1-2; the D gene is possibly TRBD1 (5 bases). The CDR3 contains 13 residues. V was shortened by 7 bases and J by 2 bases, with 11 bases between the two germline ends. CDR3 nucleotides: TGTGCCAGCAAGTGGCCAGGGAACTATGGCTACACCTTC. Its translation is CASKWPGNYGYTF.

CDR3 sequence: CASREEQGRHGYTF. In nucleotides, the CDR3 is TGTGCCAGCAGGGAAGAACAGGGGAGGCATGGCTACACCTTC. The chain has TRBV6-6 and TRBJ1-2; 7 bases align to TRBD1. CDR3 length: 14 residues. The germline gives CDR1 MNHNY, CDR2 SVGAGI (reference sequence). Trimming at V came to 6 bases and at J to 6 bases, leaving 10 bases not matched to a gene.

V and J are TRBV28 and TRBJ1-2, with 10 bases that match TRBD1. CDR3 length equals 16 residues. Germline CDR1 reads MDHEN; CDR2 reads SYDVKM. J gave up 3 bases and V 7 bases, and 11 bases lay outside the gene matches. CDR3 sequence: CASTPSETGGYYGYTF. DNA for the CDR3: TGTGCCAGCACCCCATCGGAGACAGGGGGCTACTATGGCTACACCTTC.

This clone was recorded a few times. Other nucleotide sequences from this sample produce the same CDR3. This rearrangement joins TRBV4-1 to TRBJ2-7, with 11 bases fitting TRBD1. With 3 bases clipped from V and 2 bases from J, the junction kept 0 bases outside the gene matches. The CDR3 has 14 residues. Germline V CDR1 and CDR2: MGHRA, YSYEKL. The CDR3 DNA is TGCGCCAGCAGCCAGGGACAGGGGGCCTACGAGCAGTACTTC. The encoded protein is CASSQGQGAYEQYF.

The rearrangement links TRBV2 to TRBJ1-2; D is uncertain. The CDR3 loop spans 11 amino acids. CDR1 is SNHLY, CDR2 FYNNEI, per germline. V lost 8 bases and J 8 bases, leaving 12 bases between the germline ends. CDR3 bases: TGTGCCAGCGAGTACCCCCGCGGCTACACCTTC. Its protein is CASEYPRGYTF.

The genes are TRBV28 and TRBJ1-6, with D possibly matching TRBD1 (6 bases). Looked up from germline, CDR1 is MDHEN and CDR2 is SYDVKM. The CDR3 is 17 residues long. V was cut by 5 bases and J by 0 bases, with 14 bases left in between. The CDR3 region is CASSRDIVPSYNSPLHF. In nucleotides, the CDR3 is TGTGCCAGCAGTCGGGACATCGTCCCCTCCTATAATTCACCCCTCCACTTT.

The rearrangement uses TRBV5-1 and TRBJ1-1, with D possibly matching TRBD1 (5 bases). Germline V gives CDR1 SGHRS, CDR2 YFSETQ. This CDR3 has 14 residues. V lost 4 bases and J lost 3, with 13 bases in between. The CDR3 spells CASSLGLSDTEAFF. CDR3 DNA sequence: TGCGCCAGCAGCCTGGGACTGTCGGACACTGAAGCTTTCTTT.

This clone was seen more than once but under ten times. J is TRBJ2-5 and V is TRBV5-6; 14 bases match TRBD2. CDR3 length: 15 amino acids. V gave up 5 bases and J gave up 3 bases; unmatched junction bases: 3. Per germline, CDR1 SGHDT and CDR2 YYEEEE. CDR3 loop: CASSKGLAGEETQYF. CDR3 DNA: TGTGCCAGCAGTAAGGGACTAGCGGGGGAAGAGACCCAGTACTTC.

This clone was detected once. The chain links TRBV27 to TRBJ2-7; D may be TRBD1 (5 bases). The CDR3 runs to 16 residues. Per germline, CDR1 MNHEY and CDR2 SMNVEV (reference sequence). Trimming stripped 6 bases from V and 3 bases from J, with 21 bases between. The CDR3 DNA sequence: TGTGCCAGCAGACAAGCAGGGTTTACACCTTACTACGAGCAGTACTTC. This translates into CASRQAGFTPYYEQYF.

The CDR3 protein is CASSLRQGGLASGYTF. DNA of the CDR3: TGTGCCAGCAGCTTAAGACAGGGGGGGTTAGCTAGCGGCTACACCTTC. This chain uses TRBV5-4 with TRBJ1-2; 9 bases match TRBD1. V shed 2 bases and J 8 bases; nucleotides not matched to a gene: 13. CDR1 and CDR2 from the germline V gene are SGHNT and YYREEE (reference sequence). The CDR3 contains 16 residues.

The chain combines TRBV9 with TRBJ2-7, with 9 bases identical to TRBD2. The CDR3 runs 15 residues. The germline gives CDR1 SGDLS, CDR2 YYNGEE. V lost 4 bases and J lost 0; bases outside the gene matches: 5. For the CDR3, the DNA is TGTGCCAGCAGCCCCAGCGGGGGGCTCTCCTACGAGCAGTACTTC. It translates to CASSPSGGLSYEQYF. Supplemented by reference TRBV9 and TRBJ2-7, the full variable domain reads DSGVTQTPKHLITATGQRVTLRCSPRSGDLSVYWYQQSLDQGLQFLIQYYNGEERAKGNILERFSAQQFPDLHSELNLSSLELGDSALYFCASSPSGGLSYEQYFGPGTRLTVT.

CDR3 in amino acids: CASSTRDRAEKLFF. CDR3 in DNA: TGTGCCAGCAGTACCCGGGACAGGGCTGAAAAACTGTTTTTT. J is TRBJ1-4 and V is TRBV27, with TRBD1 matching over 9 bases. Germline loops: CDR1 MNHEY, CDR2 SMNVEV (reference sequence). The CDR3 is 14 residues long. V lost 5 bases to trimming and J lost 7 bases; unmatched junction nucleotides: 5.

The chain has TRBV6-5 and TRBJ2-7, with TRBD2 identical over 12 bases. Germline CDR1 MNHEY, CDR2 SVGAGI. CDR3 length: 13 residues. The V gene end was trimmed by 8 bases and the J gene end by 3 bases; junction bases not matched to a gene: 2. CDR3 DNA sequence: TGTGCCAGCTGGACTAGCGGGATCTACGAGCAGTACTTC. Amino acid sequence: CASWTSGIYEQYF.

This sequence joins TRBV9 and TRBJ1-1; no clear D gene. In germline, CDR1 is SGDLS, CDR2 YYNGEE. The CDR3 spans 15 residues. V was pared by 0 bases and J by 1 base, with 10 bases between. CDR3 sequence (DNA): TGTGCCAGCAGCGTAGGTCTTCTCCCGAACACTGAAGCTTTCTTT. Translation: CASSVGLLPNTEAFF.

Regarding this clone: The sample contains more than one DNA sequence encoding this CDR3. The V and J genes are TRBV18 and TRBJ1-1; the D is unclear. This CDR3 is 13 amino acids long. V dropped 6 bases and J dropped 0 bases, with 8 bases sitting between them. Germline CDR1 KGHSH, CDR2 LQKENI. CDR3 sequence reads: CASSPSMNTEAFF. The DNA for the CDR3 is TGTGCCAGCTCGCCTAGTATGAACACTGAAGCTTTCTTT.

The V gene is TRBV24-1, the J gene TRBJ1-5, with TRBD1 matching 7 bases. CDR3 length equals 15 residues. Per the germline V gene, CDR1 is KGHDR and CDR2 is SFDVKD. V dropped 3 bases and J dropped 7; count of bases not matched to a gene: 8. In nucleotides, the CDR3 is TGTGCCACCAGTGATCACAGGGGACCTTGGCAGCCCCAGCATTTT. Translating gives CATSDHRGPWQPQHF.

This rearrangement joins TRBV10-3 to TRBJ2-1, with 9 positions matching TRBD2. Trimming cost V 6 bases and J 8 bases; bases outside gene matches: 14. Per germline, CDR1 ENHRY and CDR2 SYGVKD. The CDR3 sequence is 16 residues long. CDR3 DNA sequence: TGTGCCATCAGCGACCCGGCGGGGGGGCGGTTGGATGAGCAGTTCTTC. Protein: CAISDPAGGRLDEQFF.

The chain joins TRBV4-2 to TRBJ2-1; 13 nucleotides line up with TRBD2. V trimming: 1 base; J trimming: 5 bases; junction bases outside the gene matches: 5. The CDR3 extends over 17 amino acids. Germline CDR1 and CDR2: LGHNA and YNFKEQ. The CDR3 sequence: CASSQGLAGGPNNEQFF. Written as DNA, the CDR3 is TGTGCCAGCAGCCAAGGACTAGCGGGGGGCCCGAACAATGAGCAGTTCTTC.